This is a list of T cell receptor beta chains from one sample in a study of human T cells and chemical hapten exposure. TCRdb used MiXCR to reprocess the RACE reads, holding one entry per CDR3 protein. Seen here are about 120,000 distinct CDR3 sequences, approximately 10% observed once, and the top ten hold 2.4%. Sequenced here: whole blood, sampled in connection with sensitization to the hapten diphenylcyclopropenone (DPC). All receptors come from a woman between 50 and 59 years old with alopecia areata. Some clones in this sample may be carry-over from other donors' samples. Each CDR3 is given with its conserved first and last residue. Fields, in order: J gene, clone size, V gene, D gene, CDR3 DNA, CDR3 protein. The D gene is left open where the match is weak. For some rows the clone size is stated as once, few or many, or as a class when expanded; others skip it.

TRBJ2-1	few	TRBV7-9	.	TGTGCCAGCAGCCCCGGCCGTAACGGTGAGCAGTTCTTC	CASSPGRNGEQFF
TRBJ2-3	.	TRBV12-3/TRBV12-4	.	TGTGCCAGCAGTCCTGACTGGACCGATTTCACAGATACGCAGTATTTT	CASSPDWTDFTDTQYF
TRBJ2-1	many	TRBV28	TRBD2	TGTGCCAGCAGCGGACTAGGCGGACACAATGAGCAGTTCTTC	CASSGLGGHNEQFF
TRBJ2-3	many	TRBV6-1	.	TGTGCCAGCAGCCGCGGCCGCACAGATACGCAGTATTTT	CASSRGRTDTQYF
TRBJ2-1	.	TRBV29-1	.	TGCAGCGTTGTGTCTCTTGGTGAGCAGTTCTTC	CSVVSLGEQFF
TRBJ2-3	.	TRBV20-1	TRBD2	TGCAGTGCTAGAGATTTCGGTTGGCGGGGGGCCACAGATACGCAGTATTTT	CSARDFGWRGATDTQYF
TRBJ1-2	.	TRBV12-3/TRBV12-4	.	TGTGCCAGCAGTTCAGCCCTCTATGGCTACACCTTC	CASSSALYGYTF
TRBJ2-3	many	TRBV2	.	TGTGCCAGCATCCCGGTAGCCCTCGGCACAGATACGCAGTATTTT	CASIPVALGTDTQYF
TRBJ1-1	many	TRBV9	.	TGTGCCAGCAGCGACCGAGACACTGAAGCTTTCTTT	CASSDRDTEAFF
TRBJ2-7	many	TRBV9	TRBD2	TGTGCCAGCAGCCGACTGGATTTGACTAGCAGTTTCTCCTACGAGCAGTACTTC	CASSRLDLTSSFSYEQYF
TRBJ1-3	.	TRBV6-5	.	TGTGCCAGCAGTTACGGGGTTCCTGGAAACACCATATATTTT	CASSYGVPGNTIYF
TRBJ2-3	.	TRBV5-1	.	TGCGCCAGCTCCCCTACCCCACAACTAGGATATACGCAGTATTTT	CASSPTPQLGYTQYF
TRBJ2-7	.	TRBV7-8	.	TGTGCCAGCAGGCTAAACGGGCCCTACGAGCAGTACTTC	CASRLNGPYEQYF
TRBJ2-2	many	TRBV3-1	.	TGTGCCAGCAGCCAAGCCCCAGGGGGGGAGCTGTTTTTT	CASSQAPGGELFF
TRBJ1-2	.	TRBV6-5	TRBD1	TGTGCCAGCAGTTACGTCACACCCTGGAGCGGCAGGGGGCAAGGTGGCTACACCTTC	CASSYVTPWSGRGQGGYTF
TRBJ2-4	few	TRBV28	.	TGTGCCAGCAGTGCTGACTATACACGTTCCCGTATAGACATTCAGTACTTC	CASSADYTRSRIDIQYF
TRBJ2-2	.	TRBV3-1	TRBD2	TGTGCCAGCAGCCTTCCGACTAGCGGGGGATACACCGGGGAGCTGTTTTTT	CASSLPTSGGYTGELFF
TRBJ2-2	many	TRBV6-2/TRBV6-3	.	TGTGCCAGCAGTCCTACAGGGATCGGGGAGCTGTTTTTT	CASSPTGIGELFF
TRBJ2-3	few	TRBV9	TRBD2	TGTGCCAGCAGCATTTCCGGGACTACAAAACTCCCGAATACGCAGTATTTT	CASSISGTTKLPNTQYF
TRBJ2-7	many	TRBV6-1	.	TGTGCCAGCATCCCGAACGGCGGCGACGAGCAGTACTTC	CASIPNGGDEQYF
TRBJ1-1	.	TRBV4-3	.	TGCGCCAGCAGCCTCCTCTTGGGGGGAAACACTGAAGCTTTCTTT	CASSLLLGGNTEAFF
TRBJ2-1	few	TRBV29-1	.	TGCAGCGTTAGGGGGGGTCCCTCCAATGAGCAGTTCTTC	CSVRGGPSNEQFF
TRBJ1-2	few	TRBV4-2	.	TGTGCCAGCAGCCAAGATGGCGGCAGGGTACCTAATGGCTACACCTTC	CASSQDGGRVPNGYTF
TRBJ2-5	.	TRBV6-2/TRBV6-3	TRBD2	TGTGCCAGCAACCAAATAGCGGGAGATGAGACCCAGTACTTC	CASNQIAGDETQYF
TRBJ2-5	few	TRBV4-1	.	TGCGCCAGCAGCCAAGGCCACTGGTACACCCAAGAGACCCAGTACTTC	CASSQGHWYTQETQYF
TRBJ2-3	few	TRBV5-6	TRBD2	TGTGCCAGCAGCTTGGCTGGTAGCGGGAGGGCCGGTACGCAGTATTTT	CASSLAGSGRAGTQYF
TRBJ2-3	few	TRBV6-5	TRBD2	TGTGCCAGCAGCGTACTAGCGGCCTCTAGCACAGATACGCAGTATTTT	CASSVLAASSTDTQYF
TRBJ2-1	few	TRBV29-1	TRBD2	TGCAGCGTTGTTGGGCTAGCGGGGAAGATCTCCTACAATGAGCAGTTCTTC	CSVVGLAGKISYNEQFF
TRBJ2-1	few	TRBV10-3	TRBD2	TGTGCCATCAGTGAGTCACTCCGGACTAGCGGGGGGGGTTACAATGAGCAGTTCTTC	CAISESLRTSGGGYNEQFF
TRBJ2-7	few	TRBV7-6	TRBD2	TGTGCCAGCAGCTTAGACGAGGGAGGGCATTGGTACGAGCAGTACTTC	CASSLDEGGHWYEQYF
TRBJ1-3	few	TRBV2	TRBD1	TGTGCCAGCAGTTTTGACAGGGGAGCTGGAAACACCATATATTTT	CASSFDRGAGNTIYF
TRBJ2-3	.	TRBV5-1	.	TGCGCCAGCAGCCCGACGAGGAGCCCTACAGATACGCAGTATTTT	CASSPTRSPTDTQYF
TRBJ1-6	few	TRBV2	TRBD1	TGTGCCAGCAGTGCCGGGACAGGCTATAATTCACCCCTCCACTTT	CASSAGTGYNSPLHF
TRBJ2-7	.	TRBV6-2/TRBV6-3	.	TGTGCCAGCAGTTACGGGACCTCCCGCGAGCAGTACTTC	CASSYGTSREQYF
TRBJ2-3	many	TRBV18	.	TGTGCCAGCTCACCAAGGGAGCGGGTCACAGATACGCAGTATTTT	CASSPRERVTDTQYF
TRBJ1-1	many	TRBV5-4	.	TGTGCCAGCAGCTTGGGGAGGAGGGCTGAAGCTTTCTTT	CASSLGRRAEAFF
TRBJ2-1	many	TRBV19	.	TGTGCCAGTAGTCTGACACTCTACAATGAGCAGTTCTTC	CASSLTLYNEQFF
TRBJ1-5	few	TRBV29-1	.	TGCAGCGTTGCGGACGGGCGCCTGGGGAATCAGCCCCAGCATTTT	CSVADGRLGNQPQHF
TRBJ2-5	few	TRBV10-3	.	TGTGCCATCAGTGAGTCGGGGAACCTCGGGGAGACCCAGTACTTC	CAISESGNLGETQYF
TRBJ1-2	few	TRBV6-2/TRBV6-3	.	TGTGCCAGCAGTCCACAGGGAATAGGTGGCTACACCTTC	CASSPQGIGGYTF
TRBJ2-1	many	TRBV4-1	.	TGCGCCAGCAGCCAAGAAGAGGGGCTAGGGAGGCATGAGCAGTTCTTC	CASSQEEGLGRHEQFF
TRBJ2-1	.	TRBV11-2	.	TGTGCCTGCAGGGACACATCTAATGAGCAGTTCTTC	CACRDTSNEQFF
TRBJ1-6	few	TRBV5-6	TRBD1	TGTGCCAGCAGCTTGGACGCTTCGATTCCAGGGGGAGTCTTCCACTTT	CASSLDASIPGGVFHF
TRBJ2-1	few	TRBV20-1	.	TGCAGTGCTATTCTCCTCTCCTACAATGAGCAGTTCTTC	CSAILLSYNEQFF
TRBJ2-3	many	TRBV9	.	TGTGCCAGCAGCGTAGATTCCAATACGCAGTATTTT	CASSVDSNTQYF
TRBJ1-6	.	TRBV5-5	TRBD1	TGTGCCAGCAGCACTACCGGGACAGAGGACTCACCCCTCCACTTT	CASSTTGTEDSPLHF
TRBJ1-5	many	TRBV6-5	.	TGTGCCAGCAGTTATGGAGGGAATCAGCCCCAGCATTTT	CASSYGGNQPQHF
TRBJ1-4	.	TRBV5-1	TRBD1	TGCGCCAGCAGCTTGGCAGGACAGGGAAATGAAAAACTGTTTTTT	CASSLAGQGNEKLFF
TRBJ2-7	.	TRBV5-1	.	TGCGCCAGCAGCCCCCGTGTGGTGCCCTACGAGCAGTACTTC	CASSPRVVPYEQYF
TRBJ2-5	.	TRBV4-2	.	TGTGCCAGCAGCTCCCCGGTAGTTAACGAGACCCAGTACTTC	CASSSPVVNETQYF
TRBJ1-5	few	TRBV27	TRBD1	TGTGCCAGCAGCCCAGGGGGCGCGGGTCAGCCCCAGCATTTT	CASSPGGAGQPQHF
TRBJ1-2	few	TRBV29-1	.	TGCAGCGTTGAAGATGGACACGGCCTAGGCTACACCTTC	CSVEDGHGLGYTF
TRBJ1-5	many	TRBV7-2	TRBD1	TGTGCCAGCAGCTCAGGGGGTAAGCATCAGCCCCAGCATTTT	CASSSGGKHQPQHF
TRBJ2-2	.	TRBV12-3/TRBV12-4	.	TGTGCCAGCTTCCAAAACGCGGGACGAGGCACCGGGGAGCTGTTTTTT	CASFQNAGRGTGELFF
TRBJ1-4	few	TRBV29-1	.	TGCAGCGCTTCGGGGGGGGTGGAAAAACTGTTTTTT	CSASGGVEKLFF
TRBJ2-7	few	TRBV7-2	.	TGTGCCAGCAGCTCCCCGACAATCTCCTACGAGCAGTACTTC	CASSSPTISYEQYF
TRBJ2-1	few	TRBV6-6	.	TGTGCCAGCAGTTACGGGGCGGAAGAGCAGTTCTTC	CASSYGAEEQFF
TRBJ2-2	few	TRBV29-1	.	TGCAGCGTCGGGGGCACCGGGGAGCTGTTTTTT	CSVGGTGELFF
TRBJ2-3	many	TRBV9	.	TGTGCCAGAGGTGGAGATACGCAGTATTTT	CARGGDTQYF